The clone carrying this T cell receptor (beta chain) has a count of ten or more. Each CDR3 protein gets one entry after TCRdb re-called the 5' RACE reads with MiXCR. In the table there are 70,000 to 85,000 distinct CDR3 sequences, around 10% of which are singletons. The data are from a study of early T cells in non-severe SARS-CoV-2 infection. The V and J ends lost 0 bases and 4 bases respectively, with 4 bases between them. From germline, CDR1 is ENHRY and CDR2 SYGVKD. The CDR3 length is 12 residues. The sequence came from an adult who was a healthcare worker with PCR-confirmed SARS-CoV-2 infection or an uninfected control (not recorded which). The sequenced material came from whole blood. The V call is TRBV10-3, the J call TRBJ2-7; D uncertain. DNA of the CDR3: TGTGCCATCAGTGAGTCCCTTTACGAGCAGTACTTC. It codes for CAISESLYEQYF.